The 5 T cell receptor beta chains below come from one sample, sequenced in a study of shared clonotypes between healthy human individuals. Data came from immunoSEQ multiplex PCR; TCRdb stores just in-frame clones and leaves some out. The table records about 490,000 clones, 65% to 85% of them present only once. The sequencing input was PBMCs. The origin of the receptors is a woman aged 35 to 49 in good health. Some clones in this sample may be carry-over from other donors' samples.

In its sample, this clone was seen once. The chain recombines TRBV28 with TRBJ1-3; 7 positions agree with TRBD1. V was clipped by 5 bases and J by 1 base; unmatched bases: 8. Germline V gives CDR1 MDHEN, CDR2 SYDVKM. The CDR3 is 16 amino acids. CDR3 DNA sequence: TGTGCCAGCAGTCCATTGACAGGGAGTTCTGGAAACACCATATATTTT. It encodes CASSPLTGSSGNTIYF.

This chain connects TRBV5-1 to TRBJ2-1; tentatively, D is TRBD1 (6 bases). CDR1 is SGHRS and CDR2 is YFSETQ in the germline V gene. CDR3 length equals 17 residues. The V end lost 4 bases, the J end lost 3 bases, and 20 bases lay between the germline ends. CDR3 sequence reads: CASSPEVGASLYNEQFF. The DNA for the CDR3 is TGCGCCAGCAGCCCTGAGGTGGGGGCTAGTCTCTACAATGAGCAGTTCTTC.

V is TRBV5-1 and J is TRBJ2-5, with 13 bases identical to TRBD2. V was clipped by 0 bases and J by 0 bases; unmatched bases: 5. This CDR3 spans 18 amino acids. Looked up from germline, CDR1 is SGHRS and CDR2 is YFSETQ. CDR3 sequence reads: CASSLGLAGGLYQETQYF. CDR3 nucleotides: TGCGCCAGCAGCTTGGGACTAGCGGGAGGACTGTACCAAGAGACCCAGTACTTC.

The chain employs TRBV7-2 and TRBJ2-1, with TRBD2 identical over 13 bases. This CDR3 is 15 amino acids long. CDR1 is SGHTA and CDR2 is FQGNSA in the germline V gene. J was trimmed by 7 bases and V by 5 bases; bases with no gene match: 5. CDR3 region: CASSRGLAGHNEQFF. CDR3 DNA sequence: TGTGCCAGCAGCAGGGGACTAGCGGGACATAATGAGCAGTTCTTC.

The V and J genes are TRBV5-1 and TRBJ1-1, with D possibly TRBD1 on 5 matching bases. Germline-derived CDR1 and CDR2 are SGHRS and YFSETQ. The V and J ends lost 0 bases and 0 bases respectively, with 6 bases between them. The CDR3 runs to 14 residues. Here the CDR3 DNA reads TGCGCCAGCAGCTTGGCCAGGGTGAACACTGAAGCTTTCTTT. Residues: CASSLARVNTEAFF.